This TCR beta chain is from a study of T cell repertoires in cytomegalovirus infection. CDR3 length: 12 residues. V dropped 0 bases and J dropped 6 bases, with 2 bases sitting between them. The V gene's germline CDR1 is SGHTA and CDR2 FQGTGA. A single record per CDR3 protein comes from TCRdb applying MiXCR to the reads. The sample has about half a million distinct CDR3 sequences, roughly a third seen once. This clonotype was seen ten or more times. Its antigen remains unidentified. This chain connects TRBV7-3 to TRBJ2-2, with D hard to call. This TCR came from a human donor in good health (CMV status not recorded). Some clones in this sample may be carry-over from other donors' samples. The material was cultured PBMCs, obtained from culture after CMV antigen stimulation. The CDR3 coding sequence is TGTGCCAGCAGCTTAACCCCCGGGGAGCTGTTTTTT. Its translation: CASSLTPGELFF.